This TCR beta chain was observed in a study of T cell responses to AZD1222 COVID-19 vaccine (dated by TCRdb to 2020 to 2022). Background on the whole study: Because spike-specific TCR depth and breadth did not differ between the two schedules, AZD1222 recipients who got a second dose at roughly 4 weeks were pooled with those who got a second dose at roughly 12 weeks. A total of 230 to 250 trial participants underwent TCR sequencing, of whom approximately 210 received two doses of AZD1222 and around 26 received two doses of the MenACWY control vaccine. Enrollment into the trials was organized by age into subgroups of 18-55, 56-69 and 70-plus years, and those subgroups contained roughly 140, 27 and 60 TCR-sequenced participants, respectively.

The investigation overall reported the following: After two AZD1222 doses, spike-specific TCR breadth and depth were significantly higher than at day 0 and than in MenACWY recipients. The 56-69-year group was small, and its depth increase did not reach significance, likely because of low power. Because no day 14 peak-response samples were available, the repertoires could be characterized only after the peak T cell response. Most participants were white British and females outnumbered males, and the authors suggested that clonal diversity may have been underestimated. The whole spike protein was spanned by vaccine-associated CD4 TCRs, and dominant responses were seen in regions 160-218 and 743-854. Reportedly, close to half of the unique spike-specific TCRs recognized epitopes lying outside the regions that are mutated in the B.1.351 and B.1.1.7 variants. Conclusions about previously exposed vaccinees are limited, since just a handful of AZD1222 recipients were seropositive for SARS-CoV-2 at baseline.

The CDR3 regions of human TCRbeta chains were analyzed by immunosequencing. The authors' pipeline ran thus. TCRs in the repertoires were matched against a reference library of SARS-CoV-2-specific TCRs that had been generated with the MIRA antigen-specificity platform. Breadth was defined as the fraction of unique TCRs that were SARS-CoV-2-associated. Depth was defined as the fraction of total T cells that were SARS-CoV-2-associated. Using the MIRA data, each spike-specific TCR was assigned both to the spike region to which the TCR was reactive and to a CD4 or CD8 class. Log10-transformed breadth and depth values were compared by one-way ANOVA with Sidak's multiple comparisons tests. In its TCRdb copy, this immuneACCESS table keeps in-frame sequences only and misses some clones. Where compared with another copy, unresolved V genes explain less than half of these, and the others have no known cause. The DNA was the basis for D and trimming; V, J and clone size are from that table. The sample profile shows 50,000 to 55,000 clones; 84% of them were found once. Clones ranked in the top ten supply over 25% of the sample.

With regard to this clone: What this receptor recognizes is not known. No much larger clone exists at a distance of one base, and base qualities are not known.

Read against the paper, the sample's time point label means: baseline before first vaccination. The vaccinee samples were drawn from two UK trials, COV001 and COV002, one of which was a single-blind randomized controlled phase 2/3 trial testing AZD1222 (ChAdOx1 nCoV-19) in healthy adults. For TCRbeta chain sequencing, PBMC samples were collected from trial participants at day 0 and at day 28 after the second dose. CDR1 and CDR2 were assigned from the germline V gene as MNHEY and SVGAGI. Cut back by 2 bases and 0 bases, the V and J ends lie 12 bases apart. The CDR3 runs 16 amino acids, cysteine and phenylalanine included. CDR3 DNA is the only sequence kept; it has 48 bases, read in frame from the first base.

In this chain, TRBV6-5 is recombined with TRBJ2-3; the D segment cannot be called with confidence. The TCR was taken from an adult in good health. Sequences were derived from peripheral blood, sampled on day 0 of AZD1222 vaccination. CDR3 loop: CASSYASLDSTDTQYF. The base sequence is TGTGCCAGCAGTTACGCTTCGTTAGACAGCACAGATACGCAGTATTTT.